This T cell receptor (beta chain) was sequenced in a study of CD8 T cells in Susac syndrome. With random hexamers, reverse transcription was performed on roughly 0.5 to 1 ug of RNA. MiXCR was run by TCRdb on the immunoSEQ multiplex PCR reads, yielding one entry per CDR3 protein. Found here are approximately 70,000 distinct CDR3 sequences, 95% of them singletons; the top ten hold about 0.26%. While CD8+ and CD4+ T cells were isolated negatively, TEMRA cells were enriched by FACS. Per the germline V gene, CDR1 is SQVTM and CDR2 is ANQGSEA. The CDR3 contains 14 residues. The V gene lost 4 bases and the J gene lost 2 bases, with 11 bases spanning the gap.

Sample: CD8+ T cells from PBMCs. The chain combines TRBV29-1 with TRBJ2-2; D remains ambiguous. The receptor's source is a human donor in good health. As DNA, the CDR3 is TGCAGCGTTGTAATTACTGTCAACACCGGGGAGCTGTTTTTT. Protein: CSVVITVNTGELFF.